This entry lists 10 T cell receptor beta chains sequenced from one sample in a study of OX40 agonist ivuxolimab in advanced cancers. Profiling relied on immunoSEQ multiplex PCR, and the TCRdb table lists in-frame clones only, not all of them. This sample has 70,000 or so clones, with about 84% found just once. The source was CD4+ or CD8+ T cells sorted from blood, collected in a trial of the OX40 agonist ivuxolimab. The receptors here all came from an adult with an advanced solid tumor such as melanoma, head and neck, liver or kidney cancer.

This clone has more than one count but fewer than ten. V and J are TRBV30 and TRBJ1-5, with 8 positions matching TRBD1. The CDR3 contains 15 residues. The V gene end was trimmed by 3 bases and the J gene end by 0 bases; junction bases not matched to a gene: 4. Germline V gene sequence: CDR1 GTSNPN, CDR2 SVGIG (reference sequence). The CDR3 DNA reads TGTGCCTGGAGCAGGGGGCCGGATAGCAATCAGCCCCAGCATTTT. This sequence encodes CAWSRGPDSNQPQHF.

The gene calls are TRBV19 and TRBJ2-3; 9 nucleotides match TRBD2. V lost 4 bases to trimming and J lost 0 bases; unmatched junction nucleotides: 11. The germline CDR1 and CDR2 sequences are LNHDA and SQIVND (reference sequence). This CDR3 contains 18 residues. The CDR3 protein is CASSNWDSGGASTDTQYF. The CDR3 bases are TGTGCCAGTAGTAACTGGGATAGCGGGGGTGCTAGCACAGATACGCAGTATTTT.

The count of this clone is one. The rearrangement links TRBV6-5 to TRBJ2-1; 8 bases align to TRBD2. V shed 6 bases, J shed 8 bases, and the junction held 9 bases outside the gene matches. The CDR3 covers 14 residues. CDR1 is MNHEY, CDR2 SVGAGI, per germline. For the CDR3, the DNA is TGTGCCAGCAGACCATCAGCGGGAGTCTATGAGCAGTTCTTC. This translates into CASRPSAGVYEQFF.

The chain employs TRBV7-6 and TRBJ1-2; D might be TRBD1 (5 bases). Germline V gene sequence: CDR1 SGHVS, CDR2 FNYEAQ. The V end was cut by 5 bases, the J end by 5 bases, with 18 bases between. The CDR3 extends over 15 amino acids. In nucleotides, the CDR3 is TGTGCCAGCAGCGAAGGCCAGGGTCTTGGGTATGGCTACACCTTC. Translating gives CASSEGQGLGYGYTF.

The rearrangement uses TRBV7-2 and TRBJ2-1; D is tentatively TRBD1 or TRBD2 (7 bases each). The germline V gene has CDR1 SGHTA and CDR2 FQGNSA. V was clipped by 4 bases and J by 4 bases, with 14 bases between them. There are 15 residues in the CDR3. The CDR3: CASSSQGGTYNEQFF. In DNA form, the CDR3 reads TGTGCCAGCAGCTCGCAGGGGGGGACTTACAATGAGCAGTTCTTC. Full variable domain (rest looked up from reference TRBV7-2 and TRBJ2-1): GAGVSQSPSNKVTEKGKDVELRCDPISGHTALYWYRQSLGQGLEFLIYFQGNSAPDKSGLPSDRFSAERTGGSVSTLTIQRTQQEDSAVYLCASSSQGGTYNEQFFGPGTRLTVL.

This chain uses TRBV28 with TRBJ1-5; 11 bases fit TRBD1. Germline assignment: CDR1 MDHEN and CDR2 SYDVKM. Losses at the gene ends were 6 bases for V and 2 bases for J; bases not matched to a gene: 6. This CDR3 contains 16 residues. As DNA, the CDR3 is TGTGCCAGCAGCTCTGCGGGACAGGGGGGCAATCAGCCCCAGCATTTT. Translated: CASSSAGQGGNQPQHF. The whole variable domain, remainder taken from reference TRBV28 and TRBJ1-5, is DVKVTQSSRYLVKRTGEKVFLECVQDMDHENMFWYRQDPGLGLRLIYFSYDVKMKEKGDIPEGYSVSREKKERFSLILESASTNQTSMYLCASSSAGQGGNQPQHFGDGTRLSIL.

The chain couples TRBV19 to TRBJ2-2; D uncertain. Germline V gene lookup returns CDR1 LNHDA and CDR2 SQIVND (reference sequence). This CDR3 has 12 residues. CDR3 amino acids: CVVGGNTGELFF. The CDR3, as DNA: TGTGTAGTGGGCGGGAACACCGGGGAGCTGTTTTTT.

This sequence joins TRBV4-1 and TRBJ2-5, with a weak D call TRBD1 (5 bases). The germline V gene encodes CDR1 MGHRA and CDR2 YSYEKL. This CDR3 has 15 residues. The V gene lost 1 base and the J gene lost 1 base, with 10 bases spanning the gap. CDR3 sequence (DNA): TGCGCCAGCAGCCAAGTCGGACACTTCCAAGAGACCCAGTACTTC. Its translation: CASSQVGHFQETQYF.

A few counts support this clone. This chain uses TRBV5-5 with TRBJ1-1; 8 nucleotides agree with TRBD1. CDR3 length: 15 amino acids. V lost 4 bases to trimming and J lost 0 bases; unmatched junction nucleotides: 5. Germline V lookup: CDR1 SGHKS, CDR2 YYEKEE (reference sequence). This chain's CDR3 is CASSRGTGMNTEAFF. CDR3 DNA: TGTGCCAGCAGCAGGGGGACAGGCATGAACACTGAAGCTTTCTTT.

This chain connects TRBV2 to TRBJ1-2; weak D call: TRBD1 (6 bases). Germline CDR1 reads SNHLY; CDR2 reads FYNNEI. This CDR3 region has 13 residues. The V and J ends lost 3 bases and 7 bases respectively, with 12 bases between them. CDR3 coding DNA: TGTGCCAGCAGTGACAGGGGAGGAAGTGGCTACACCTTC. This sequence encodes CASSDRGGSGYTF.